This entry concerns a single TCR beta chain. No antigen is known for it. Per-base quality was not reported, and no clone a single base away is much larger than it. TCRbeta CDR3 regions were amplified from genomic DNA by means of the immunoSEQ Assay, a bias-controlled multiplex PCR. Per the authors' processing: Within the assay, amplification of reference gene primers was used to estimate how many nucleated cells each sample contained. To quantify the absolute abundance of each unique TCRbeta CDR3 rearrangement, sequence reads were collapsed and filtered. For each sample, productive Simpson clonality was calculated by taking the square root of Simpson's diversity index across productive rearrangements. Here the immuneACCESS table is served through TCRdb, limited to in-frame sequences with V and J called. Missing clones are a known gap in these copies; in checked studies unresolved V genes cover under half, and the rest lacks a known reason. From that table come the V and J calls and clone size; the DNA was used to work out D and trimming. This sample gives 200,000 to 250,000 clones in total; over 65% of them show up just once. The ten top clones hold 3% to 3.5% of the sample.

The data originate from a study of blood T cell repertoires in COVID-19 (dated by TCRdb to the early 2020s). Some background on the complete study: The collaborator samples originated in the United States, Italy and Spain and spanned the acute and convalescent phases of COVID-19. The samples were drawn from the first 160 participants of the ongoing ImmuneRACE study and from more than 1,000 subjects provided by 6 global collaborators. HLA class I and class II types, where available, came from metadata supplied by the sample provider rather than from assay-based typing. The repertoires were released in a freely available public database intended as a resource for research on the immune response to SARS-CoV-2. Subjects who had been exposed to COVID-19, were actively infected with it, or had recovered from it provided the deeply sampled blood TCRbeta repertoires that made up the dataset. Nearly every sample came with metadata listing a de-identified subject ID, COVID-19 status, age in years and sex. The prospective study material was composed of cDNA or gDNA derived from T cells, B-cell-depleted T cells, or PBMCs. Study-wide conclusions, independent of this receptor: The quantity of clinical and demographic metadata differed by source and by participant and was supplied without curation.

In the prospective study, participants were roughly 18 to 95 years old, resided in fewer than 25 geographic areas of the United States, and were enrolled through a virtual design. In the prospective study, participants were assigned to cohorts based on the clinical history participants reported in a screening survey and a study questionnaire. ImmuneRACE Cohort 3 recovered participants were defined by two consecutive negative NP/OP PCR tests, healthcare professional clearance, or symptom resolution. Mobile phlebotomists in the prospective study collected whole blood, serum and a nasopharyngeal or oropharyngeal swab from every participant. Prospective study participants could optionally give additional blood draws and questionnaires over an approximately two-month period. Before DNA extraction, prospective study blood samples were shipped either frozen or at room temperature. V is pruned by 3 bases and J by 4 bases, leaving 10 bases of the junction without a gene match. CDR1 and CDR2, per the germline V gene, are MRHNA and SNTAGT. Including the terminal cysteine and phenylalanine, the CDR3 comprises 16 residues. The only DNA kept is the CDR3, 48 bases in frame from the first base.

The sequence links TRBV6-4 to TRBJ2-3; TRBD2 aligns with 7 central bases. The specimen was PBMCs or T cells enriched from blood (not recorded which). This TCR was sampled from a woman in her fifties or sixties who had recovered from COVID-19. The CDR3 reads CASSEGWTRDADTQYF. The DNA sequence reads TGTGCCAGCAGTGAAGGATGGACTAGGGATGCAGATACGCAGTATTTT.